The 27 T cell receptor beta chains below were found in one sample sequenced in a study of TIL therapy for anti-PD-1-resistant metastatic lung cancer (dated by TCRdb to 2020 to 2023). The time point label here, explained by the study, means: pre-treatment sample, taken before nivolumab and TIL therapy. TCR beta CDR3 regions were amplified from genomic DNA by bias-controlled multiplex PCR with the immunoSEQ v3 hsTCRB kit. TCRdb retrieved this table from immuneACCESS and kept in-frame rearrangements only. Not all clones are present; in checked studies, unresolved V genes account for under half, and no reason is known for the remainder. The sample includes some 52,000 clones, with around 79% observed a single time. 4.8% of the sample goes to the ten largest clones. Specimen: blood, collected at baseline. Every receptor here comes from a woman aged 30-79 years with non-small cell lung cancer.

This clone has just a few counts. The rearrangement joins TRBV30 to TRBJ1-5, with TRBD1 identical over 8 bases. This CDR3 is built from 13 residues. Germline V gene lookup returns CDR1 GTSNPN and CDR2 SVGIG (reference sequence). J gave up 8 bases and V 6 bases, and 9 bases lay outside the gene matches. The CDR3 DNA reads as TGTGCCTGTCAAGGACAGGGCGGCGAGCCCCAGCATTTT. It translates to CACQGQGGEPQHF.

This clone was counted once. This sequence joins TRBV10-2 and TRBJ1-1; 9 positions agree with TRBD1. The germline CDR1 and CDR2 sequences are WSHSY and SAAADI. Trimming at V came to 8 bases and at J to 8 bases, leaving 6 bases not matched to a gene. The CDR3 length is 12 residues. The CDR3 reads CASRPGTGEAFF. The CDR3 coding sequence is TGCGCCAGCCGTCCCGGGACAGGGGAAGCTTTCTTT.

The gene calls are TRBV19 and TRBJ1-5, with D possibly TRBD1 on 6 matching bases. V lost 6 bases, J lost 4 bases, and 13 bases lay in between. CDR1 is LNHDA, CDR2 SQIVND, per germline (reference sequence). The CDR3 covers 14 residues. Here the CDR3 DNA reads TGTGCCAGTAGCCACGGACAGACTAATCAGCCCCAGCATTTT. This sequence encodes CASSHGQTNQPQHF.

In its sample, this clone was seen a few times. The CDR3 loop is CASSGRGRGEKLFF. The DNA of the CDR3 is TGCGCCAGCAGTGGACGGGGCAGGGGTGAAAAACTGTTTTTT. V and J are TRBV10-2 and TRBJ1-4, with D possibly matching TRBD1 (6 bases). The CDR3 covers 14 residues. The germline gives CDR1 WSHSY, CDR2 SAAADI. Trimming stripped 4 bases from V and 7 bases from J, with 13 bases between.

In its sample, this clone was seen a few times. The chain links TRBV7-2 to TRBJ2-7; 8 bases map to TRBD1. The J segment lost 3 bases and the V segment lost 0 bases, leaving 1 base of the junction unmatched. The CDR3 consists of 14 residues. CDR1 and CDR2 (germline): SGHTA, FQGNSA. The CDR3 spells CASSLADRDYEQYF. The CDR3 DNA reads TGTGCCAGCAGCTTAGCGGACAGGGACTACGAGCAGTACTTC.

This sequence joins TRBV7-2 and TRBJ1-1, with 7 bases matching TRBD1. Germline V gene data show CDR1 as SGHTA and CDR2 as FQGNSA. This CDR3 has 15 amino acids. J was trimmed by 5 bases and V by 1 base; bases with no gene match: 7. For the CDR3, the DNA is TGTGCCAGCAGCTTAGTCCCAGGGGGTGGAACTGAAGCTTTCTTT. It encodes CASSLVPGGGTEAFF.

This chain uses TRBV27 with TRBJ2-3; 7 nucleotides agree with TRBD1. The CDR3 has 15 amino acids. Germline trimming cut 8 bases from V and 4 bases from J; bases unmatched to any gene: 12. The germline V gene has CDR1 MNHEY and CDR2 SMNVEV (reference sequence). The CDR3 is CASGGDRVMADTQYF. In DNA form, the CDR3 reads TGTGCCAGCGGGGGAGACAGGGTTATGGCAGATACGCAGTATTTT.

The V and J genes are TRBV6-1 and TRBJ1-6; D gene ambiguous. This CDR3 is built from 18 residues. V lost 0 bases to trimming and J lost 3 bases, with 15 bases between them. Germline V gives CDR1 MNHNS, CDR2 SASEGT. CDR3 DNA sequence: TGTGCCAGCAGTGAAGCGCGAGTGTTAGCTTTCTATAATTCACCCCTCCACTTT. Protein product: CASSEARVLAFYNSPLHF.

The rearrangement uses TRBV28 and TRBJ2-1; D unclear. The CDR3 spans 15 residues. V dropped 3 bases and J dropped 5 bases, with 14 bases sitting between them. CDR1 and CDR2 (germline): MDHEN, SYDVKM. CDR3 region: CASSFRYGPNNEQFF. DNA of the CDR3: TGTGCCAGCAGTTTCCGGTACGGGCCAAACAATGAGCAGTTCTTC.

The rearrangement uses TRBV4-3 and TRBJ1-2, with TRBD1 as a possible D gene (5 bases). The CDR3 runs to 16 residues. Trimming left V 1 base short and J 7 bases short, with 19 bases between. The germline gives CDR1 LGHNA, CDR2 YSLEER. CDR3 bases: TGCGCCAGCAGCCAAGCCCGGTCCGGCGGGAGGGGTGGCTACACCTTC. It yields the protein CASSQARSGGRGGYTF.

This clone was picked up a small number of times. This chain joins TRBV6-4 and TRBJ1-5; D unresolved. Germline assignment: CDR1 MRHNA and CDR2 SNTAGT. Trimming removed 2 bases from V and 3 bases from J, with 5 bases in between. The CDR3 loop spans 13 amino acids. The CDR3 protein is CASSDRDNQPQHF. As DNA, the CDR3 is TGTGCCAGCAGTGACAGGGACAATCAGCCCCAGCATTTT.

The chain employs TRBV7-6 and TRBJ2-3, with D hard to call. The CDR3 runs to 14 residues. From germline, CDR1 is SGHVS and CDR2 FNYEAQ. The V end was cut by 4 bases, the J end by 2 bases, with 10 bases between. Here the CDR3 DNA reads TGTGCCAGCAGCTCGCCCTCGAACACAGATACGCAGTATTTT. This gives the protein CASSSPSNTDTQYF.

The V and J genes are TRBV6-1 and TRBJ2-1; D is unresolved. The CDR3 has 14 amino acids. Germline assignment: CDR1 MNHNS and CDR2 SASEGT. The V and J ends lost 6 bases and 4 bases respectively, with 13 bases between them. The CDR3 sequence is CASRGPQIYNEQFF. CDR3 nucleotides: TGTGCCAGCAGAGGGCCCCAGATATACAATGAGCAGTTCTTC.

V gene TRBV27 combines with J gene TRBJ2-3; D is ambiguous. Trimming cost V 4 bases and J 3 bases, with 14 bases left between them. CDR1 and CDR2 (germline): MNHEY, SMNVEV (reference sequence). The CDR3 has 15 amino acids. Here the CDR3 reads CASSSSLYPTDTQYF. The CDR3 DNA is TGTGCCAGCAGTTCCAGTCTCTACCCGACAGATACGCAGTATTTT.

The chain joins TRBV9 to TRBJ2-3; D unresolved. V was cut by 4 bases and J by 2 bases, with 11 bases left in between. CDR1 and CDR2 (germline): SGDLS, YYNGEE. The CDR3 is made up of 14 amino acids. CDR3 coding DNA: TGTGCCAGCAGCCCCACGGAGTTCACAGATACGCAGTATTTT. Translating it yields CASSPTEFTDTQYF.

The chain combines TRBV6-5 with TRBJ2-2; a possible D gene is TRBD1 (5 bases). Trimming took 4 bases from V and 3 from J, leaving 12 bases between them. The CDR3 is 15 residues long. From germline, CDR1 is MNHEY and CDR2 SVGAGI. For the CDR3, the DNA is TGTGCCAGCAGTTCCAGGGAATTTGACACCGGGGAGCTGTTTTTT. Amino acid sequence: CASSSREFDTGELFF.

This rearrangement joins TRBV7-2 to TRBJ2-7; D gene unclear. The CDR3 extends over 13 amino acids. V was shortened by 5 bases and J by 0 bases, with 8 bases between the two germline ends. The V gene's germline CDR1 is SGHTA and CDR2 FQGNSA. The CDR3 DNA reads as TGTGCCAGCAGCCCCCTCAACTCCTACGAGCAGTACTTC. As protein: CASSPLNSYEQYF.

V usage is TRBV20-1 and J usage is TRBJ1-2, with D tentatively TRBD1 (5 bases). The CDR3 has 11 residues. Per the germline V gene, CDR1 is DFQATT and CDR2 is SNEGSKA (reference sequence). The CDR3 loop reads CTPPRGDGYTF. CDR3 DNA sequence: TGCACCCCCCCTAGGGGAGATGGCTACACCTTC.

The chain couples TRBV28 to TRBJ2-6; D call uncertain. CDR3 size: 16 residues. Germline CDR1 and CDR2: MDHEN and SYDVKM. Trimming pared 5 bases from V and 1 base from J, leaving 12 bases between. Written as DNA, the CDR3 is TGTGCCAGCAGTCGTCCGGACCAATCTGGGGCCAACGTCCTGACTTTC. It translates to CASSRPDQSGANVLTF.

The chain uses TRBV14 and TRBJ2-7; D ambiguous. From germline, CDR1 is SGHDN and CDR2 FVKESK. V was pared by 2 bases and J by 2 bases, with 13 bases between. The CDR3 contains 15 residues. CDR3 region: CASSQWPGPTYEQYF. CDR3 in DNA: TGTGCCAGCAGCCAATGGCCAGGACCCACCTACGAGCAGTACTTC.

J is TRBJ2-7 and V is TRBV13; TRBD2 matches 7 bases. The CDR3 totals 16 residues. The trim removed 5 bases at V and 0 bases at J, leaving 10 bases unmatched. Germline CDR1 and CDR2: PRHDT and FYEKMQ (reference sequence). Here the CDR3 reads CASSPWSRGSSYEQYF. The CDR3 bases are TGTGCCAGCAGCCCCTGGTCGCGGGGGAGCTCCTACGAGCAGTACTTC.

CDR3 residues: CASSADRGSTEAFF. The CDR3 nucleotides read TGTGCCAGCAGCGCCGACAGGGGATCCACTGAAGCTTTCTTT. The chain is built from TRBV7-3 and TRBJ1-1, with 8 bases lining up with TRBD1. CDR1 is SGHTA, CDR2 FQGTGA, per germline. Trimming at V came to 5 bases and at J to 4 bases, leaving 6 bases not matched to a gene. There are 14 residues in the CDR3.

The gene calls are TRBV2 and TRBJ2-4; D is possibly TRBD2 (5 bases). V was clipped by 5 bases and J by 4 bases, with 12 bases between them. CDR1 and CDR2 from the germline V gene are SNHLY and FYNNEI. This CDR3 is built from 14 residues. The CDR3 coding sequence is TGTGCCAGCAGTCCTTCGACTAAGAAAAACATTCAGTACTTC. Translating it yields CASSPSTKKNIQYF.

The chain joins TRBV19 to TRBJ2-7, with D hard to call. This CDR3 is 15 amino acids long. Germline V gives CDR1 LNHDA, CDR2 SQIVND (reference sequence). The V end lost 0 bases, the J end lost 5 bases, and 14 bases lay between the germline ends. The chain's CDR3 is CASSIDLWLGDEQYF. Written as DNA, the CDR3 is TGTGCCAGTAGTATAGATTTATGGTTAGGAGACGAGCAGTACTTC.

V and J are TRBV19 and TRBJ2-7; perhaps D is TRBD1 or TRBD2 (5 bases each). Germline V lookup: CDR1 LNHDA, CDR2 SQIVND (reference sequence). The CDR3 sequence is 14 residues long. With 5 bases removed from V and 1 base from J, the gap between germline ends came to 12 bases. CDR3 loop: CASSRDHISYEQYF. The DNA for the CDR3 is TGTGCCAGTAGTCGGGACCATATTTCCTACGAGCAGTACTTC.

The chain carries TRBV28 and TRBJ1-2; 8 bases line up with TRBD1. The CDR3 covers 13 residues. With 8 bases clipped from V and 8 bases from J, the junction kept 10 bases outside the gene matches. The germline gives CDR1 MDHEN, CDR2 SYDVKM. CDR3 DNA sequence: TGTGCCAGCGATTACCAGGGGGCGAAGGGCTACACCTTC. It codes for CASDYQGAKGYTF.

The chain employs TRBV7-9 and TRBJ2-1; 9 positions agree with TRBD2. The CDR3 length is 18 residues. V shed 5 bases, J shed 4 bases, and the junction held 15 bases outside the gene matches. Germline V gene sequence: CDR1 SEHNR, CDR2 FQNEAQ (reference sequence). The CDR3 nucleotides are TGTGCCAGCAGCCCTCCGAAAGGTAGCGGGAGAGGTTACAATGAGCAGTTCTTC. Protein product: CASSPPKGSGRGYNEQFF.